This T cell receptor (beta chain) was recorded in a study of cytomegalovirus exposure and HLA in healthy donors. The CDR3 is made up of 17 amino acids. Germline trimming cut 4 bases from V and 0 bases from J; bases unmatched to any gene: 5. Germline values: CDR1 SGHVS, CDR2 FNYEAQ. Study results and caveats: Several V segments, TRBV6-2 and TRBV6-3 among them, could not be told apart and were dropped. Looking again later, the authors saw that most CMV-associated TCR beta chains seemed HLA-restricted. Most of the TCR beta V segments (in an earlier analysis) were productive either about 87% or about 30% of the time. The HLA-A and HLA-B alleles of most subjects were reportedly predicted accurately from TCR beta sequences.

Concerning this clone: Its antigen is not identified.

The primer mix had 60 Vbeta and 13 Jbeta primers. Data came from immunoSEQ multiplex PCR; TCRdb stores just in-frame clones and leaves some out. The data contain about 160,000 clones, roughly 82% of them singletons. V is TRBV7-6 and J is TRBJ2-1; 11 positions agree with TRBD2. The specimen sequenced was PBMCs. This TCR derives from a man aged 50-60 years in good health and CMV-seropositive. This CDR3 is CASSWLAGGSSYNEQFF. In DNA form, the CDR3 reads TGTGCCAGCAGCTGGCTAGCGGGGGGTAGCTCCTACAATGAGCAGTTCTTC.